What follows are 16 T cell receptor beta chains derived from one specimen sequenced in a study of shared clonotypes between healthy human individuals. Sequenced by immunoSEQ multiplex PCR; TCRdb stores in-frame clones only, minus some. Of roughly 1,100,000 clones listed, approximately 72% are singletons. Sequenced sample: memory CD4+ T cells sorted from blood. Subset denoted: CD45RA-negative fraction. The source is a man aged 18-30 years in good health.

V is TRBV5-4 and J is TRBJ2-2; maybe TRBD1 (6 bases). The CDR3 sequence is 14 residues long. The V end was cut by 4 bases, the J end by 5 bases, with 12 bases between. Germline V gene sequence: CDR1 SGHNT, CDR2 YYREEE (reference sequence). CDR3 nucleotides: TGTGCCAGCAGCCAAAAACAGGGAACCGGGGAGCTGTTTTTT. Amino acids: CASSQKQGTGELFF.

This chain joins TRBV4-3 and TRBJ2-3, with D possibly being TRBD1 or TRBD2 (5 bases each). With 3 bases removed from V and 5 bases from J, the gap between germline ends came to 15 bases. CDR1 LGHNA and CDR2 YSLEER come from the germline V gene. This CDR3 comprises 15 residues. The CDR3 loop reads CASSQDLSGQDTQYF. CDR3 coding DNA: TGCGCCAGCAGCCAGGATCTCTCGGGGCAAGATACGCAGTATTTT.

The CDR3 coding sequence is TGTGCCAGTAGTAATCTCAGGGGGTTTAACTCCTACGAGCAGTACTTC. It specifies CASSNLRGFNSYEQYF. The gene calls are TRBV19 and TRBJ2-7; 7 bases fit TRBD1. Germline lookup yields CDR1 LNHDA and CDR2 SQIVND (reference sequence). This CDR3 region has 16 residues. The V and J ends lost 4 bases and 0 bases, in that order; junction bases with no gene match: 9.

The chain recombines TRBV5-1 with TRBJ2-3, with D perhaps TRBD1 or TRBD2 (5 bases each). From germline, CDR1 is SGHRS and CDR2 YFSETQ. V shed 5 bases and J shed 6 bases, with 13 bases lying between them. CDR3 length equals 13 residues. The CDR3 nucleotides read TGCGCCAGCAGGACAGCGGTATCCGATACGCAGTATTTT. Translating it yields CASRTAVSDTQYF.

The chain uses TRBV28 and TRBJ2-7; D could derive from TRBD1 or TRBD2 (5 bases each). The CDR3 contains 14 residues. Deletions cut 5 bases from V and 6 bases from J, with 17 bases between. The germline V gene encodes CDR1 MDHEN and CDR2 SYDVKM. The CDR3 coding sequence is TGTGCCAGCAGTATCTCTGGGGGTTCGGGCGAGCAGTACTTC. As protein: CASSISGGSGEQYF. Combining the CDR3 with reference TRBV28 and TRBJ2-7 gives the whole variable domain DVKVTQSSRYLVKRTGEKVFLECVQDMDHENMFWYRQDPGLGLRLIYFSYDVKMKEKGDIPEGYSVSREKKERFSLILESASTNQTSMYLCASSISGGSGEQYFGPGTRLTVT.

The CDR3 loop is CAWSRRSPGQVHNEQFF. CDR3 sequence (DNA): TGTGCCTGGAGCCGACGGTCCCCCGGACAGGTCCACAATGAGCAGTTCTTC. The chain couples TRBV30 to TRBJ2-1, with 7 bases identical to TRBD1. V lost 3 bases, J lost 5 bases, and 16 bases stayed unmatched. This CDR3 contains 17 residues. CDR1 is GTSNPN, CDR2 SVGIG, per germline (reference sequence).

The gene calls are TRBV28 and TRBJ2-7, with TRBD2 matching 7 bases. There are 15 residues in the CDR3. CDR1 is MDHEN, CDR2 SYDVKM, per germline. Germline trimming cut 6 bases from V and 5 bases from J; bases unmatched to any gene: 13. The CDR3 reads CASSSGGGLVHEQYF. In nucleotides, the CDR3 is TGTGCCAGCAGCTCTGGGGGAGGGTTGGTCCACGAGCAGTACTTC.

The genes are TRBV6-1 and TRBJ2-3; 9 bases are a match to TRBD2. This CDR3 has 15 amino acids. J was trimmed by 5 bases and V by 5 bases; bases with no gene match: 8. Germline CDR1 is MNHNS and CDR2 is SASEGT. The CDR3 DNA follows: TGTGCCAGCAGTCACCCTGGACTAGCGAGAGATACGCAGTATTTT. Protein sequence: CASSHPGLARDTQYF.

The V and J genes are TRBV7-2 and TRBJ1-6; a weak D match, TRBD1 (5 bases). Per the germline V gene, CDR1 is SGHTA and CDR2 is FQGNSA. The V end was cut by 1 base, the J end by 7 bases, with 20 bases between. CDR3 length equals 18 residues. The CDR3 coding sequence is TGTGCCAGCAGCTTAGTCTCCGGGACGAAAGGTCCGAATTCACCCCTCCACTTT. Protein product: CASSLVSGTKGPNSPLHF.

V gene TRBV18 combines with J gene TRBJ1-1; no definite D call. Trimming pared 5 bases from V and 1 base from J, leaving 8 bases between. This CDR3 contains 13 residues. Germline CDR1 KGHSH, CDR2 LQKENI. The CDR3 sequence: CASSFTPNTEAFF. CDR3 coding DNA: TGTGCCAGCTCATTTACCCCGAACACTGAAGCTTTCTTT.

The CDR3 DNA follows: TGTGCCAGCAGCTTACGGCGCTTCTCGGGATCGGGAACTGAAGCTTTCTTT. This sequence encodes CASSLRRFSGSGTEAFF. The chain is built from TRBV11-2 and TRBJ1-1; the D is unclear. CDR3 length: 17 residues. CDR1 and CDR2 (germline): SGHAT, FQNNGV. The germline V and J ends were trimmed by 2 bases and 5 bases, with 21 bases remaining between them.

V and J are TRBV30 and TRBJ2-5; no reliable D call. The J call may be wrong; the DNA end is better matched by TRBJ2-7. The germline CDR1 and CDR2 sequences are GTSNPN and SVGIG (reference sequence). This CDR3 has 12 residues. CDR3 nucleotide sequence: TGTGCCTGGAGTGTAGCTGCTTACGAGCAGTACTTC. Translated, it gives CAWSVAAYEQYF.

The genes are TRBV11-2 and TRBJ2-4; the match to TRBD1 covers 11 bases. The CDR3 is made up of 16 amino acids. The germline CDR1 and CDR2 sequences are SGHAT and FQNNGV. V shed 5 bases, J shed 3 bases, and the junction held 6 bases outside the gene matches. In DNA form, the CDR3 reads TGTGCCAGCAGCGTGACCGGGACAGGGGGCAAAAACATTCAGTACTTC. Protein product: CASSVTGTGGKNIQYF.

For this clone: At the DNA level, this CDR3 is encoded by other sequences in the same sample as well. CDR3 loop: CASSYSGTGYTF. The CDR3 bases are TGTGCCAGCAGTTACTCAGGAACTGGCTACACCTTC. The chain joins TRBV6-5 to TRBJ1-2; D ambiguous. The CDR3 runs to 12 residues. Trimming pared 0 bases from V and 7 bases from J, leaving 6 bases between. Germline CDR1 MNHEY, CDR2 SVGAGI.

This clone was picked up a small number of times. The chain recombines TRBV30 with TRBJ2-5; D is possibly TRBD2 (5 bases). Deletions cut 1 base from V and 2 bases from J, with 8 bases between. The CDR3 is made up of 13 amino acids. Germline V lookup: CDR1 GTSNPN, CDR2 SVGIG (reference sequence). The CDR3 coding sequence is TGTGCCTGGAGTGGCCCGGGGCAAGAGACCCAGTACTTC. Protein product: CAWSGPGQETQYF. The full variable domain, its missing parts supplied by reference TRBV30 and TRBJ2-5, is SQTIHQWPATLVQPVGSPLSLECTVEGTSNPNLYWYRQAAGRGLQLLFYSVGIGQISSEVPQNLSASRPQDRQFILSSKKLLLSDSGFYLCAWSGPGQETQYFGPGTRLLVL.

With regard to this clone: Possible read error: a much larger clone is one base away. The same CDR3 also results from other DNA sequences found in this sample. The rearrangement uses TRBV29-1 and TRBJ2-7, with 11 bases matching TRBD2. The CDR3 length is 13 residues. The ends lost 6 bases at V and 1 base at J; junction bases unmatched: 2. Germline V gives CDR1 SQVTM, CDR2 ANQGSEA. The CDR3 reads CSVGTSGSYEQYF. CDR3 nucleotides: TGCAGCGTCGGGACTAGCGGATCCTACGAGCAGTACTTC.